The sequence of this T cell receptor beta chain was determined in a study of T cell responses to AZD1222 COVID-19 vaccine (dated by TCRdb to 2020 to 2023). Some background on the complete study: TCR sequencing covered 230 to 250 trial participants: 200 to 220 given two doses of AZD1222 and 26 given two doses of MenACWY control vaccine. Enrollment into the trials was organized by age into subgroups of 18-55, 56-69 and 70-plus years, and those subgroups contained about 160, 30 and 59 TCR-sequenced participants, respectively.

With respect to this clone: No antigen is known for it. No much larger clone is present one base from it, and per-base qualities are unavailable.

The time point label on this specimen signifies: baseline before first vaccination. The label giving this sample's treatment or condition can be read as: meningococcal conjugate vaccine given as trial control. Vaccinee samples were obtained from the UK trials COV001 and COV002, which included a single-blind randomized controlled phase 2/3 trial of AZD1222 (ChAdOx1 nCoV-19) in healthy adults. For TCRbeta chain sequencing, PBMC samples were collected from trial participants at day 0 and at day 28 after the second dose. Overall results and qualifications from the work: Because no day 14 peak-response samples were available, the repertoires could be characterized only after the peak T cell response. Participants were mostly white British, with more females than males. The authors suggested clonal diversity may have been underestimated. The whole spike protein was spanned by vaccine-associated CD4 TCRs, and dominant responses were seen in regions 160-218 and 743-854. A significant rise in spike-specific TCR breadth and depth was observed after two AZD1222 doses relative to day 0 and relative to MenACWY recipients. In the small 56-69-year group, the increase in depth fell short of significance, most likely because of low power. Epitopes outside the regions mutated in the B.1.351 and B.1.1.7 variants were reportedly recognized by nearly half of the unique spike-specific TCRs. Only five to seven AZD1222 recipients were SARS-CoV-2 seropositive at baseline, limiting conclusions about previously exposed vaccinees.

CDR1 and CDR2, looked up from the germline V gene, are SGHDN and FVKESK. Its CDR3 holds 14 amino acids, cysteine through phenylalanine. Of all the DNA, just the CDR3 is kept, 42 bases in frame from base 1. V is cut by 0 bases and J by 6 bases, and the space between the germline ends is 11 bases. The CDR3 regions of human TCRbeta chains were subjected to immunosequencing. The published analysis was carried out like this. TCRs in the repertoires were matched against a reference library of SARS-CoV-2-specific TCRs that had been generated with the MIRA antigen-specificity platform. Breadth meant the fraction of unique TCRs that were SARS-CoV-2-associated, whereas depth meant the fraction of total T cells that were SARS-CoV-2-associated. Using the MIRA data, each spike-specific TCR was mapped to the spike region that the TCR reacts to and placed in a CD4 or CD8 class. Log10-transformed breadth and depth values were compared by one-way ANOVA with Sidak's multiple comparisons tests. TCRdb retrieved this table from immuneACCESS and kept in-frame rearrangements only. Not all clones are present; in checked studies, unresolved V genes account for under half, and no reason is known for the remainder. The D gene and trimming were derived from the DNA, and the V and J assignments and clone size from that table. The sample records 120,000 to 150,000 clones, roughly 80% of which are singletons. The ten biggest clones cover roughly 4.3% of the sample.

The V and J genes are TRBV14 and TRBJ1-1, with the D gene not confidently named. This TCR was recovered from an adult in good health. This sample comprised peripheral blood, obtained on day 0 of MenACWY control vaccination. The CDR3 here reads CASSQDSLRPEAFF. The sequenced DNA: TGTGCCAGCAGCCAAGATTCCCTCCGGCCTGAAGCTTTCTTT.